These 10 T cell receptor beta chains were all obtained from the same sample, sequenced in a study of T-cell reconstitution after alpha-beta-depleted transplantation in children. A library of TCRbeta sequences, prepared with unique molecular identifiers, was generated. TCRdb reanalysed the PCR reads using MiXCR and keeps one entry per CDR3 protein. The table includes 170 or so distinct CDR3 sequences, around a tenth detected once. The input for sequencing was PBMCs, taken before TCRalphabeta/CD19-depleted stem cell transplant. These receptors originate from a boy aged 2 to 9 with chronic granulomatous disease, due to receive a stem cell transplant.

The genes are TRBV7-7 and TRBJ2-7, with TRBD1 matching over 12 bases. This CDR3 has 16 amino acids. Trimming cost V 2 bases and J 5 bases; bases outside gene matches: 7. Germline values: CDR1 SSHAT, CDR2 FNYEAQ (reference sequence). The DNA for the CDR3 is TGTGCCAGCAGCTTATCTATGGGACAGGGGGCCAACGAGCAGTACTTC. The encoded protein is CASSLSMGQGANEQYF.

This clonotype has only a few counts. This chain links TRBV6-1 with TRBJ2-7; the D gene is possibly TRBD1 (6 bases). V lost 10 bases and J 0 bases, leaving 13 bases between the germline ends. Per germline, CDR1 MNHNS and CDR2 SASEGT. The CDR3 is made up of 13 amino acids. The DNA for the CDR3 is TGTGCCACCAAAGACAGGAACTCCTACGAGCAGTACTTC. It encodes CATKDRNSYEQYF.

This clonotype came up a few times. The rearrangement uses TRBV4-3 and TRBJ2-7; 12 positions match TRBD2. The CDR3 spans 14 residues. Germline V CDR1 and CDR2: LGHNA, YSLEER. The ends lost 0 bases at V and 7 bases at J; junction bases unmatched: 1. The chain's CDR3 is CASSQEGLAGEQYF. The CDR3 region has the DNA TGCGCCAGCAGCCAAGAGGGACTAGCGGGTGAGCAGTACTTC.

By sample fraction, this clonotype is hyperexpanded. The chain recombines TRBV30 with TRBJ1-2; no clear D. Trimming removed 0 bases from V and 3 bases from J, with 11 bases in between. Per germline, CDR1 GTSNPN and CDR2 SVGIG (reference sequence). The CDR3 runs 14 residues. The CDR3 region has the DNA TGTGCCTGGAGTGTGCGGCTATTAGACTATGGCTACACCTTC. It codes for CAWSVRLLDYGYTF.

This clonotype was found a few times. The genes are TRBV4-1 and TRBJ1-1; the D gene is possibly TRBD1 (5 bases). CDR1 is MGHRA, CDR2 YSYEKL, per germline. The length of the CDR3 is 15 residues. V lost 2 bases, J lost 6 bases, and 16 bases lay in between. The CDR3 DNA reads as TGCGCCAGCAGCCAACACCAGGGTAGAGGAGCTGAAGCTTTCTTT. Translation: CASSQHQGRGAEAFF.

The CDR3 nucleotides read TGCGCCAGCAGCTCAATGTTGGGACAGCGTGGGTTCGAAGCTTTCTTT. Translating gives CASSSMLGQRGFEAFF. V is TRBV4-1 and J is TRBJ1-1, with 7 bases matching TRBD1. After removal of 5 bases from V and 8 bases from J, the junction contained 17 bases not matched to a gene. The CDR3 length is 16 residues. Per germline, CDR1 MGHRA and CDR2 YSYEKL.

In its sample, this clonotype was seen a few times. The V gene is TRBV19, the J gene TRBJ2-1; no reliable D call. V lost 3 bases and J 0 bases, leaving 15 bases between the germline ends. The CDR3 covers 17 residues. The germline gives CDR1 LNHDA, CDR2 SQIVND (reference sequence). Here the CDR3 reads CASSMASYETSYNEQFF. The CDR3 DNA is TGTGCCAGTAGTATGGCGTCGTATGAAACCTCCTACAATGAGCAGTTCTTC.

The sample holds a few counts of this clonotype. This sequence joins TRBV15 and TRBJ1-6, with unresolved D. The CDR3 has 12 amino acids. Germline assignment: CDR1 LNHNV and CDR2 YYDKDF (reference sequence). V was clipped by 6 bases and J by 5 bases, with 5 bases between them. DNA for the CDR3: TGTGCCACCAGGGATCATAATTCACCCCTCCACTTT. It is translated as CATRDHNSPLHF.

This clonotype has just a few counts. This chain links TRBV6-5 with TRBJ2-1, with TRBD2 matching 8 bases. The CDR3 spans 17 residues. The J segment lost 4 bases and the V segment lost 2 bases, leaving 10 bases of the junction unmatched. The V gene's germline CDR1 is MNHEY and CDR2 SVGAGI. For the CDR3, the DNA is TGTGCCAGCAGTTACGGGGGCGGCGGGAGGCCGTACAATGAGCAGTTCTTC. It is translated as CASSYGGGGRPYNEQFF.

The chain combines TRBV7-6 with TRBJ1-2, with a possible D match to TRBD1 (5 bases). The CDR3 is made up of 15 amino acids. Between the trimmed V and J ends, which lost 1 base and 8 bases, there was a span of 17 bases. From germline, CDR1 is SGHVS and CDR2 FNYEAQ. The CDR3 protein is CASSLGSSGWGGYTF. The CDR3 bases are TGTGCCAGCAGCTTAGGGTCGTCAGGGTGGGGGGGCTACACCTTC.